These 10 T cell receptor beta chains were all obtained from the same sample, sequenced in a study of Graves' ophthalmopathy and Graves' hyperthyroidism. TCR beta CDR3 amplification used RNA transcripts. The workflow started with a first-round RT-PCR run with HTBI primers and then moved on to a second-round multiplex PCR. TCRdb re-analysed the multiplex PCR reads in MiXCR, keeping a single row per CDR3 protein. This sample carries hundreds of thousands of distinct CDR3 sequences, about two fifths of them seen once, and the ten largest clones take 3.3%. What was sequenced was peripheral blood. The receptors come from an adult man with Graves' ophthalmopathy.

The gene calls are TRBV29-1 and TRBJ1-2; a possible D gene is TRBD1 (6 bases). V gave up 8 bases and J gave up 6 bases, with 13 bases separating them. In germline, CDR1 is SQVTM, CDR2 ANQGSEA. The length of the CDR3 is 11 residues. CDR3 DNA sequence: TGCAGCCCCACAGGGTTGAATGGCTACACCTTC. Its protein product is CSPTGLNGYTF.

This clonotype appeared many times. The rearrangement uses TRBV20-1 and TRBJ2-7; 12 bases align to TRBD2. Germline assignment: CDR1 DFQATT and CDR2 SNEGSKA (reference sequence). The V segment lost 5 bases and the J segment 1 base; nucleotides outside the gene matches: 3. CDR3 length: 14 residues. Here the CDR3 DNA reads TGCAGTGCTGAGACTAGCGGGAGTTCCTACGAGCAGTACTTC. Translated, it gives CSAETSGSSYEQYF.

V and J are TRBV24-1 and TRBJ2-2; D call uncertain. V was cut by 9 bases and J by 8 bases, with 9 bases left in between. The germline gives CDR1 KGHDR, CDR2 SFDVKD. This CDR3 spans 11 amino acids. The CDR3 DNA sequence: TGTGCCACCTCGGGCCCTGGGGAGCTGTTTTTT. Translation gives CATSGPGELFF.

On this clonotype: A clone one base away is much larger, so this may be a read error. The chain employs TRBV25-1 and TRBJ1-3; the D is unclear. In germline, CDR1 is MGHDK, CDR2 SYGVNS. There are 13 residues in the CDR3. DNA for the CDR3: TGTGCCAGCAGTTTACCGGCCAGAAACGCCATATATTTT. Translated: CASSLPARNAIYF.

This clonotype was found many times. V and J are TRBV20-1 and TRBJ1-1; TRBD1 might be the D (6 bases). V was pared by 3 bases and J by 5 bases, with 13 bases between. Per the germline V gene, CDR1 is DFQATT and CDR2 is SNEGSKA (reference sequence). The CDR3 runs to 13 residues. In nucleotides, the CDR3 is TGCAGTGCTAGGGCGCAGGGGAGGACTGAAGCTTTCTTT. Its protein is CSARAQGRTEAFF.

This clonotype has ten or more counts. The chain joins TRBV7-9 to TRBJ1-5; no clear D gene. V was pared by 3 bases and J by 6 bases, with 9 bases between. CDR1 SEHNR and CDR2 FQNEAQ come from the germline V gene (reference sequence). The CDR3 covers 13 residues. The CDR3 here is CASSFSLGQPQHF. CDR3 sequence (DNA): TGTGCCAGCAGCTTCTCTCTAGGTCAGCCCCAGCATTTT.

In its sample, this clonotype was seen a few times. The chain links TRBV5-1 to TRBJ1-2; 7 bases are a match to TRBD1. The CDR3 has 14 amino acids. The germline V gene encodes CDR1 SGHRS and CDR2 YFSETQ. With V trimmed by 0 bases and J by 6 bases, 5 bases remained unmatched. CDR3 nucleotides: TGCGCCAGCAGCTTGGGGCAGGGGGACAATGGCTACACCTTC. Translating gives CASSLGQGDNGYTF.

CDR3 sequence reads: CASSVEGGTYGYTF. The CDR3 DNA reads as TGTGCCAGCAGCGTTGAGGGGGGTACCTATGGCTACACCTTC. This chain uses TRBV5-4 with TRBJ1-2; TRBD1 might be the D (6 bases). V lost 4 bases and J 4 bases, leaving 14 bases between the germline ends. The CDR3 runs to 14 residues. Germline V CDR1 and CDR2: SGHNT, YYREEE (reference sequence).

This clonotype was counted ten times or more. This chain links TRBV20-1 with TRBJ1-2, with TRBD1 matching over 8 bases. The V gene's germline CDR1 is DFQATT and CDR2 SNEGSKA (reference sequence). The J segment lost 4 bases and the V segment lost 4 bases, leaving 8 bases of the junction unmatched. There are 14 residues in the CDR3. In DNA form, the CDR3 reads TGCAGTGCTATTGGACAGGGAAGGGCCTATGGCTACACCTTC. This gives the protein CSAIGQGRAYGYTF.

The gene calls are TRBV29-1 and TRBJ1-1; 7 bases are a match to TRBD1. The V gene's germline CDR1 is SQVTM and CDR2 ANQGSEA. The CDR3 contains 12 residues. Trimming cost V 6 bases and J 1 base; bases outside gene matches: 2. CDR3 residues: CSVNRGNTEAFF. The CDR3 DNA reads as TGCAGCGTGAACAGGGGGAACACTGAAGCTTTCTTT.